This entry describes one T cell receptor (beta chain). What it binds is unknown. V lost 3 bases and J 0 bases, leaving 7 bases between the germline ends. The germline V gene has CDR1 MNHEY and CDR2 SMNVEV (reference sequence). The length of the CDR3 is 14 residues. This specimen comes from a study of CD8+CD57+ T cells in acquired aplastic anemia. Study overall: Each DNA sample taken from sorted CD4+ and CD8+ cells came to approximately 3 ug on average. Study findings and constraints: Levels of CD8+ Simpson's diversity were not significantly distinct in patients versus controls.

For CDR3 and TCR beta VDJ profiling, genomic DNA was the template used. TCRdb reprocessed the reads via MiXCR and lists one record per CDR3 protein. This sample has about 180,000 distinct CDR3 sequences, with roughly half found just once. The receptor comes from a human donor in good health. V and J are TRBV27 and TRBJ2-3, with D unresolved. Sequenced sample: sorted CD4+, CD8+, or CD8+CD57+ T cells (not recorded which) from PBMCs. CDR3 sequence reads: CASSLSTSTDTQYF. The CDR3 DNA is TGTGCCAGCAGTTTGTCGACTAGCACAGATACGCAGTATTTT.